This passage covers 8 T cell receptor beta chains from one sample sequenced in a study of blood T cell repertoires in COVID-19. The protocol was immunoSEQ multiplex PCR, while the TCRdb copy is restricted to in-frame clones and leaves out a portion. The sample records about 350,000 clones, 87% being singletons. Sequenced sample: PBMCs or T cells enriched from blood (not recorded which). The receptors stem from a woman aged 30 to 39 who had recovered from COVID-19.

This chain joins TRBV7-2 and TRBJ2-1, with TRBD1 as a possible D gene (5 bases). The CDR3 is 15 residues long. V was trimmed by 7 bases and J by 4 bases, leaving 17 bases between them. Looked up from germline, CDR1 is SGHTA and CDR2 is FQGNSA. This CDR3 reads CASMDRRTPYNEQFF. Written as DNA, the CDR3 is TGTGCCAGCATGGATAGGCGGACACCATACAATGAGCAGTTCTTC.

The genes are TRBV29-1 and TRBJ2-1, with TRBD1 as a possible D gene (6 bases). Germline CDR1 SQVTM, CDR2 ANQGSEA. This CDR3 has 13 amino acids. V was shortened by 4 bases and J by 4 bases, with 11 bases between the two germline ends. CDR3 in amino acids: CSVGIGGYNEQFF. Written as DNA, the CDR3 is TGCAGCGTTGGTATAGGGGGTTACAATGAGCAGTTCTTC.

This rearrangement joins TRBV28 to TRBJ2-7, with 9 bases fitting TRBD1. Germline V CDR1 and CDR2: MDHEN, SYDVKM. The CDR3 is 15 residues long. After removal of 6 bases from V and 0 bases from J, the junction contained 6 bases not matched to a gene. CDR3 in DNA: TGTGCCAGCAGACCGGGACAGGGAATCTCCTACGAGCAGTACTTC. Translation: CASRPGQGISYEQYF. Full variable domain (remainder filled in from reference TRBV28 and TRBJ2-7): DVKVTQSSRYLVKRTGEKVFLECVQDMDHENMFWYRQDPGLGLRLIYFSYDVKMKEKGDIPEGYSVSREKKERFSLILESASTNQTSMYLCASRPGQGISYEQYFGPGTRLTVT.

The CDR3 bases are TGCGCCAGCAGCTTTTCCCCGACAACGTCCTACGAGCAGTACTTC. This translates into CASSFSPTTSYEQYF. V and J are TRBV5-1 and TRBJ2-7; D remains unclear. CDR3 length: 15 amino acids. Trimming took 2 bases from V and 1 from J, leaving 13 bases between them. Germline V gene data show CDR1 as SGHRS and CDR2 as YFSETQ.

In this sample, this clone turned up a few times. The chain joins TRBV2 to TRBJ2-7; 11 nucleotides match TRBD2. Germline CDR1 is SNHLY and CDR2 is FYNNEI. The CDR3 consists of 15 residues. The V and J ends lost 6 bases and 0 bases, in that order; junction bases with no gene match: 4. The CDR3 sequence is CASRTSGGFSYEQYF. In DNA, the CDR3 is TGTGCCAGCAGAACTAGCGGGGGCTTCTCCTACGAGCAGTACTTC.

The rearrangement joins TRBV9 to TRBJ2-1; D uncertain. From germline, CDR1 is SGDLS and CDR2 YYNGEE. V was cut by 0 bases and J by 6 bases, with 7 bases left in between. This CDR3 has 13 amino acids. The CDR3 DNA follows: TGTGCCAGCAGCGTAGCTTTCAGCAATGAGCAGTTCTTC. The encoded protein is CASSVAFSNEQFF.

The V gene is TRBV9, the J gene TRBJ1-2, with TRBD1 identical over 9 bases. V was pared by 0 bases and J by 8 bases, with 8 bases of the junction left unmatched. The germline gives CDR1 SGDLS, CDR2 YYNGEE. CDR3 size: 15 residues. The CDR3, as DNA: TGTGCCAGCAGCGTAGACGGACAGGGGAGTCAGGGCTACACCTTC. This codes for CASSVDGQGSQGYTF.

Concerning this clone itself: The identical CDR3 is also encoded by other nucleotide sequences in the sample. The genes are TRBV19 and TRBJ1-1; no clear D. The germline V gene has CDR1 LNHDA and CDR2 SQIVND (reference sequence). V was cut by 5 bases and J by 2 bases, with 9 bases left in between. This CDR3 is built from 13 residues. The CDR3 coding sequence is TGTGCCAGTAGTCCAGGCCGCAACACTGAAGCTTTCTTT. This encodes CASSPGRNTEAFF.